The 24 T cell receptor beta chains given below trace back to one sample, sequenced in a study of blood T cells in healthy people across ages. Primed by a sample-barcoded 5' primer and a J-beta primer mix, a second PCR proceeded for about 6 to 12 cycles. TCRdb recomputed calls from the 5' RACE reads with MiXCR, one row per CDR3 protein. The sample contains 1,300,000 or so distinct CDR3 sequences, around 59% of which appear only once. Source material: blood. The receptors originated from a man between 18 and 35 years old in good health.

This clonotype was recorded a few times. This chain uses TRBV4-2 with TRBJ2-7; the D gene could be TRBD1 or TRBD2 (5 bases each). Germline lookup yields CDR1 LGHNA and CDR2 YNFKEQ. The CDR3 has 14 amino acids. Deletions cut 4 bases from V and 0 bases from J, with 10 bases between. In nucleotides, the CDR3 is TGTGCCAGCAGCCCAATGGGACCCTCCTACGAGCAGTACTTC. This codes for CASSPMGPSYEQYF.

This clonotype was recorded a few times. This rearrangement joins TRBV6-5 to TRBJ2-1, with D hard to call. Germline CDR1 MNHEY, CDR2 SVGAGI. The V gene lost 3 bases and the J gene lost 8 bases, with 11 bases spanning the gap. CDR3 length: 13 amino acids. CDR3 bases: TGTGCCAGCAGTTATTGGTCGGCTGATGAGCAGTTCTTC. Amino acid sequence: CASSYWSADEQFF.

This clonotype was picked up a small number of times. CDR3 sequence reads: CASRRKGSYNSPLHF. Here the CDR3 DNA reads TGTGCCAGCAGACGTAAGGGATCCTATAATTCACCCCTCCACTTT. The chain couples TRBV13 to TRBJ1-6; D is unclear. The CDR3 has 15 amino acids. Germline CDR1 reads PRHDT; CDR2 reads FYEKMQ (reference sequence). V was trimmed by 6 bases and J by 1 base, leaving 10 bases between them. The full variable domain, rest sourced from reference TRBV13 and TRBJ1-6, is AAGVIQSPRHLIKEKRETATLKCYPIPRHDTVYWYQQGPGQDPQFLISFYEKMQSDKGSIPDRFSAQQFSDYHSELNMSSLELGDSALYFCASRRKGSYNSPLHFGNGTRLTVT.

The chain uses TRBV29-1 and TRBJ2-6; no clear D gene. CDR3 length: 14 amino acids. Per the germline V gene, CDR1 is SQVTM and CDR2 is ANQGSEA. Trimming pared 4 bases from V and 2 bases from J, leaving 9 bases between. CDR3 in DNA: TGCAGCGTTGTCTCAGTGCCTGGGGCCAACGTCCTGACTTTC. Translated, it gives CSVVSVPGANVLTF.

To note about this clonotype: Its ends do not fully match the called genes, so a read error is possible. This rearrangement joins TRBV20-1 to TRBJ2-1, with 10 bases that match TRBD1. The CDR3 is 14 amino acids. Per germline, CDR1 DFQATT and CDR2 SNEGSKA (reference sequence). The DNA for the CDR3 is TGCAGTGTTAGAGACTGGACAGGGGGCAATGAGCAGTTCTTC. Encoded protein: CSVRDWTGGNEQFF.

The genes are TRBV20-1 and TRBJ2-4; 8 bases fit TRBD2. The J call may be mistaken, given a closer DNA end match to TRBJ2-7. The CDR3 runs 15 residues. Per germline, CDR1 DFQATT and CDR2 SNEGSKA (reference sequence). The CDR3 here is CSARDKRLARYEQYF. CDR3 nucleotide sequence: TGCAGTGCTAGAGACAAAAGACTAGCGCGCTACGAGCAGTACTTC.

This clonotype was seen more than once but under ten times. The chain recombines TRBV6-6 with TRBJ1-2, with 11 positions matching TRBD1. V trimming: 7 bases; J trimming: 5 bases; junction bases outside the gene matches: 3. The CDR3 extends over 13 amino acids. Germline lookup yields CDR1 MNHNY and CDR2 SVGAGI (reference sequence). CDR3 amino acids: CASTGTGGYGYTF. The CDR3 DNA follows: TGTGCCAGCACCGGGACAGGGGGTTATGGCTACACCTTC.

The genes are TRBV10-3 and TRBJ1-4, with a weak D call TRBD1 (5 bases). V was pared by 5 bases and J by 4 bases, with 20 bases between. CDR1 and CDR2 from the germline V gene are ENHRY and SYGVKD. The CDR3 is 17 amino acids. CDR3 sequence reads: CAISSSRVGADNEKLFF. The CDR3, as DNA: TGTGCCATCAGTTCATCCCGAGTCGGGGCCGATAATGAAAAACTGTTTTTT.

The table lists this clonotype with a few counts. The chain is built from TRBV6-2 or TRBV6-3 and TRBJ2-1, with D unresolved. CDR1 MNHEY and CDR2 SVGEGT come from the germline V gene. V was clipped by 5 bases and J by 0 bases, with 23 bases between them. This CDR3 has 19 residues. The CDR3 sequence: CASSPHPARAPSSYNEQFF. The CDR3 DNA follows: TGTGCCAGCAGTCCCCATCCTGCCAGAGCACCGAGCTCCTACAATGAGCAGTTCTTC.

The J gene is TRBJ1-4, the V gene TRBV7-2; D is perhaps TRBD1 (6 bases). The CDR3 runs to 15 residues. Looked up from germline, CDR1 is SGHTA and CDR2 is FQGNSA. Trimming pared 5 bases from V and 6 bases from J, leaving 16 bases between. The CDR3 spells CASSPLDSEYEKLFF. In DNA form, the CDR3 reads TGTGCCAGCAGCCCTCTGGACAGCGAATATGAAAAACTGTTTTTT.

The V and J genes are TRBV29-1 and TRBJ2-5; 10 nucleotides line up with TRBD1. Germline trimming cut 8 bases from V and 11 bases from J; bases unmatched to any gene: 14. CDR1 is SQVTM and CDR2 is ANQGSEA in the germline V gene. The CDR3 runs 13 residues. CDR3 protein: CSSGTGVYNEQYF. The CDR3 coding sequence is TGCAGCTCCGGGACAGGGGTTTACAATGAGCAGTACTTC. Together with reference TRBV29-1 and TRBJ2-5, the CDR3 gives the full variable domain: SAVISQKPSRDICQRGTSLTIQCQVDSQVTMMFWYRQQPGQSLTLIATANQGSEATYESGFVIDKFPISRPNLTFSTLTVSNMSPEDSSIYLCSSGTGVYNEQYFGPGTRLLVL.

The V and J genes are TRBV7-2 and TRBJ2-7, with TRBD1 as a possible D gene (6 bases). V gave up 5 bases and J gave up 0 bases, with 11 bases separating them. The CDR3 totals 14 residues. Per the germline V gene, CDR1 is SGHTA and CDR2 is FQGNSA. CDR3 nucleotide sequence: TGTGCCAGCAGCCTCGTGGACAGCTCCTACGAGCAGTACTTC. The encoded protein is CASSLVDSSYEQYF.

This clonotype came up a few times. This sequence joins TRBV12-3 or TRBV12-4 and TRBJ2-1; 11 nucleotides align to TRBD1. The V and J ends lost 6 bases and 3 bases, in that order; junction bases with no gene match: 4. CDR3 size: 15 residues. CDR3 in amino acids: CASRPGTGGYNEQFF. CDR3 bases: TGTGCCAGCAGACCAGGGACAGGGGGCTACAATGAGCAGTTCTTC.

V is TRBV5-6 and J is TRBJ2-4, with D tentatively TRBD2 (6 bases). The DNA end is a closer match to TRBJ2-7, so the J assignment may be wrong. Germline loops: CDR1 SGHDT, CDR2 YYEEEE. The CDR3 sequence is 14 residues long. The CDR3, as DNA: TGTGCCAGCAGTTCGGGACTCCGGCGGTGCGAGCAGTACTTC. Its protein product is CASSSGLRRCEQYF.

The chain couples TRBV4-2 to TRBJ2-4; 10 nucleotides align to TRBD2. This CDR3 is 17 amino acids long. The J segment lost 5 bases and the V segment lost 0 bases, leaving 7 bases of the junction unmatched. CDR1 and CDR2 (germline): LGHNA, YNFKEQ. In DNA form, the CDR3 reads TGTGCCAGCAGCCAAGATTGGGCTAGCGGGGGTCAAAACATTCAGTACTTC. It translates to CASSQDWASGGQNIQYF.

CDR3 nucleotide sequence: TGTGCCAGCAGTTTGCACGGGACAGCGAACACTGAAGCTTTCTTT. This translates into CASSLHGTANTEAFF. J is TRBJ1-1 and V is TRBV27, with 7 bases identical to TRBD1. Unmatched junction bases numbered 5, after V lost 3 bases and J lost 1 base. Germline CDR1 and CDR2: MNHEY and SMNVEV (reference sequence). The CDR3 runs to 15 residues.

The chain is built from TRBV2 and TRBJ2-7, with D perhaps matching TRBD1 (5 bases). V lost 6 bases and J lost 5, with 14 bases in between. Germline V gives CDR1 SNHLY, CDR2 FYNNEI. CDR3 size: 13 residues. The CDR3 spells CASSRVRRNEQYF. The CDR3 DNA is TGTGCCAGCAGCAGGGTTCGAAGGAACGAGCAGTACTTC.

The chain is built from TRBV21-1 and TRBJ2-5; TRBD1, the table's D call, lacks a check against the DNA. TRBV21-1 is termed a pseudogene. The CDR3 runs to 13 residues. CDR3 coding DNA: TGTGCCAGCAAAGGGGGGGCAGAAGAGACCCAGTACTTC. Encoded protein: CASKGGAEETQYF.

The rearrangement links TRBV5-6 to TRBJ1-4; 7 nucleotides match TRBD1. The CDR3 sequence is 14 residues long. Germline V lookup: CDR1 SGHDT, CDR2 YYEEEE. V was clipped by 3 bases and J by 5 bases; unmatched bases: 4. CDR3 in amino acids: CASSSDRWNEKLFF. CDR3 bases: TGTGCCAGCAGCTCGGACAGGTGGAATGAAAAACTGTTTTTT.

The rearrangement joins TRBV20-1 to TRBJ2-1; D is possibly TRBD2 (5 bases). Germline V CDR1 and CDR2: DFQATT, SNEGSKA (reference sequence). Trimming removed 3 bases at V and 4 bases at J, with 10 bases between. CDR3 size: 13 residues. The CDR3 nucleotides read TGCAGTGCTAGGAGGGCGGATTACAATGAGCAGTTCTTC. This gives the protein CSARRADYNEQFF.

This clonotype was counted between two and nine times. The chain employs TRBV6-2 or TRBV6-3 and TRBJ2-5, with D tentatively TRBD2 (5 bases). Germline lookup yields CDR1 MNHEY and CDR2 SVGEGT. With 8 bases removed from V and 5 bases from J, the gap between germline ends came to 18 bases. The CDR3 runs 14 residues. The CDR3 bases are TGTGCCAGCCTACCGGGAACTAATGTGGAGACCCAGTACTTC. It is translated as CASLPGTNVETQYF.

Only a few counts were recorded for this clonotype. The chain carries TRBV7-6 and TRBJ2-1; D tentatively reads TRBD1 or TRBD2 (5 bases each). CDR1 and CDR2 (germline): SGHVS, FNYEAQ. The CDR3 is 15 amino acids. The V end lost 3 bases, the J end lost 0 bases, and 9 bases lay between the germline ends. The DNA for the CDR3 is TGTGCCAGCAGCTTTAAGGGGAGCTCCTACAATGAGCAGTTCTTC. It encodes CASSFKGSSYNEQFF.

The chain employs TRBV6-5 and TRBJ2-3; no clear D. The germline V and J ends were trimmed by 5 bases and 0 bases, with 9 bases remaining between them. The CDR3 is 14 residues long. The germline gives CDR1 MNHEY, CDR2 SVGAGI. As DNA, the CDR3 is TGTGCCAGCAGTCGGGCAGCGAGCACAGATACGCAGTATTTT. This sequence encodes CASSRAASTDTQYF.

This chain links TRBV28 with TRBJ2-7; D is tentatively TRBD1 or TRBD2 (5 bases each). V was pared by 5 bases and J by 5 bases, with 28 bases between. The germline gives CDR1 MDHEN, CDR2 SYDVKM. CDR3 length: 18 amino acids. DNA of the CDR3: TGTGCCAGCAGTGCGGTCACGGACTCACACATATTGGGGGACGAGCAGTACTTC. The encoded protein is CASSAVTDSHILGDEQYF.